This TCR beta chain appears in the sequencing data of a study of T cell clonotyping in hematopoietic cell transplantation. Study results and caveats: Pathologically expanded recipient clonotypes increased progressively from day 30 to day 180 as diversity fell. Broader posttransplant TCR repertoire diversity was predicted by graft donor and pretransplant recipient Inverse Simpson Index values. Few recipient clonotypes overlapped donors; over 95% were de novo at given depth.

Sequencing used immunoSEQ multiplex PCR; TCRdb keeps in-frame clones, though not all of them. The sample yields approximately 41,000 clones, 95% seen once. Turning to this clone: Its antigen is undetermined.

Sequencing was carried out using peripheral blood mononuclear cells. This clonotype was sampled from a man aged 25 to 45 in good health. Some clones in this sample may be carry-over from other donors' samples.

Here the CDR3 DNA reads TGTGCCAGCAGCTTCGGACAGGGGGCTTATCAGCCCCAGCATTTT. Amino acids: CASSFGQGAYQPQHF. The chain employs TRBV7-2 and TRBJ1-5; 11 bases line up with TRBD1. CDR3 length: 15 residues. After removal of 3 bases from V and 5 bases from J, the junction contained 3 bases not matched to a gene. Germline CDR1 and CDR2: SGHTA and FQGNSA. The full variable domain, in which reference TRBV7-2 and TRBJ1-5 provide the parts outside the CDR3, is GAGVSQSPSNKVTEKGKDVELRCDPISGHTALYWYRQSLGQGLEFLIYFQGNSAPDKSGLPSDRFSAERTGGSVSTLTIQRTQQEDSAVYLCASSFGQGAYQPQHFGDGTRLSIL.